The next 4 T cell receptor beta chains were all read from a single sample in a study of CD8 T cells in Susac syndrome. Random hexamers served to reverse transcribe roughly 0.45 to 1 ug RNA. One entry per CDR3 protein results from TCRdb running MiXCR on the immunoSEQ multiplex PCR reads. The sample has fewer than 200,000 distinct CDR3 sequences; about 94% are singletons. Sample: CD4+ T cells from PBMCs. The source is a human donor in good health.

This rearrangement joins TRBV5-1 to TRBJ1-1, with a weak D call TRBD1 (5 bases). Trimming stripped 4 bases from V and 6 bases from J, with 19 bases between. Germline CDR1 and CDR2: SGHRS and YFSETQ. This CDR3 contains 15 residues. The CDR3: CASSQVVGREAEAFF. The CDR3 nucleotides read TGCGCCAGCAGCCAGGTCGTGGGCAGGGAAGCTGAAGCTTTCTTT.

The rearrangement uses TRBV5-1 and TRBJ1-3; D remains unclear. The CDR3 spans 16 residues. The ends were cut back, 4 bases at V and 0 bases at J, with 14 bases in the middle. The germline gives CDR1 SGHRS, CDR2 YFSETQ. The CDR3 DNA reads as TGCGCCAGCAGCCCGGGTGGGTTAAGCTCTGGAAACACCATATATTTT. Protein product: CASSPGGLSSGNTIYF.

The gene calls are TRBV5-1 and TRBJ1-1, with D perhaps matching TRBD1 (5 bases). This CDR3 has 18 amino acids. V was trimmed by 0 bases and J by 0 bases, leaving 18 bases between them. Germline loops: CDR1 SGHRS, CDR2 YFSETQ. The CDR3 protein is CASSLESPTTGMNTEAFF. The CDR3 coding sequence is TGCGCCAGCAGCTTGGAAAGTCCAACAACAGGAATGAACACTGAAGCTTTCTTT.

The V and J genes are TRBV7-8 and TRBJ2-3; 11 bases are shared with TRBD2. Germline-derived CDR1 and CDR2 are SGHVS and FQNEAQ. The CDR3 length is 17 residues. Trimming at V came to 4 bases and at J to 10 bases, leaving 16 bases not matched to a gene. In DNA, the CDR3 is TGTGCCAGCAGCTCACTGACTAGCGGGGTGTCACCGCAGCCGCAGTATTTT. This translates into CASSSLTSGVSPQPQYF.